A selection of T cell receptor beta chains follows, all from one sample in a study of blood T cells in healthy people across ages. TCRdb reanalysed the 5' RACE reads using MiXCR and keeps one entry per CDR3 protein. This sample has around 1,000,000 distinct CDR3 sequences, with around 25% found just once. These data are also associated with another study on T cells of mothers and their children.

The specimen was blood. The source of these receptors is a girl aged 2 to 9 in good health. CDR3s include the opening cysteine and the closing phenylalanine or tryptophan. The order of the fields is CDR3 protein, CDR3 DNA, V gene, D gene, J gene, clone size, CDR3 length. A D gene is named only where the DNA matches it firmly. Where a row states a size, it is once, few, many or the class of an expanded clone; other rows omit it.

CDR3: CSAGGTASYGYTF; DNA: TGCAGCGCCGGGGGGACAGCCTCCTATGGCTACACCTTC; V: TRBV29-1; D: TRBD1; J: TRBJ1-2; size: few; length: 13
CDR3: CASSQALNEQFF; DNA: TGTGCCAGCAGCCAAGCCTTAAATGAGCAGTTCTTC; V: TRBV3-1; D: NA; J: TRBJ2-1; size: NA; length: 12
CDR3: CASSRVGQGIHF; DNA: NA; V: TRBV3-1; D: NA; J: TRBJ2-4; size: few; length: 12
CDR3: CASSEIGGSSGKEETQYF; DNA: TGTGCCAGCAGTGAGATCGGGGGATCTAGCGGGAAGGAGGAGACCCAGTACTTC; V: TRBV25-1; D: TRBD2; J: TRBJ2-5; size: few; length: 18
CDR3: CSVRGADPEKLFF; DNA: TGCAGCGTGAGGGGGGCAGACCCTGAAAAACTGTTTTTT; V: TRBV29-1; D: NA; J: TRBJ1-4; size: NA; length: 13
CDR3: CASSKADQETQYF; DNA: TGTGCCAGCAGTAAAGCTGACCAAGAGACCCAGTACTTC; V: TRBV6-6; D: NA; J: TRBJ2-5; size: few; length: 13
CDR3: CASSPGTEETQYF; DNA: TGTGCCAGCAGCCCCGGGACAGAAGAGACCCAGTACTTC; V: TRBV9; D: TRBD1; J: TRBJ2-5; size: many; length: 13
CDR3: CASSHYSTYEQYF; DNA: TGTGCCAGCAGCCACTACAGCACCTACGAGCAGTACTTC; V: TRBV4-2; D: NA; J: TRBJ2-7; size: few; length: 13
CDR3: CASSSRTETNYGYTF; DNA: TGTGCCAGCAGCTCCCGGACGGAGACTAACTATGGCTACACCTTC; V: TRBV7-9; D: NA; J: TRBJ1-2; size: NA; length: 15
CDR3: CASSQDSTGAGGYTF; DNA: TGTGCCAGCAGCCAAGATTCTACCGGAGCCGGCGGCTACACCTTC; V: TRBV4-2; D: NA; J: TRBJ1-2; size: few; length: 15
CDR3: CASSPIRSDTQYF; DNA: TGTGCCAGCAGTCCGATCCGCTCAGATACGCAGTATTTT; V: TRBV11-2; D: NA; J: TRBJ2-3; size: NA; length: 13
CDR3: CATGEGKPNEQFF; DNA: TGTGCCACCGGCGAAGGCAAGCCCAATGAGCAGTTCTTC; V: TRBV6-2/TRBV6-3; D: NA; J: TRBJ2-1; size: NA; length: 13
CDR3: CASSLYFYEQYF; DNA: TGTGCCAGCAGTTTATATTTCTACGAGCAGTACTTC; V: TRBV28; D: NA; J: TRBJ2-7; size: few; length: 12
CDR3: CASSPNPGTYEQYF; DNA: TGTGCCAGCAGCCCCAACCCGGGCACCTACGAGCAGTACTTC; V: TRBV7-9; D: NA; J: TRBJ2-7; size: few; length: 14
CDR3: CSGEYQETQYF; DNA: TGCAGCGGGGAGTACCAAGAGACCCAGTACTTC; V: TRBV29-1; D: NA; J: TRBJ2-5; size: few; length: 11
CDR3: CSGLAGADTQYF; DNA: TGCAGTGGACTAGCGGGAGCAGATACGCAGTATTTT; V: TRBV20-1; D: TRBD2; J: TRBJ2-3; size: NA; length: 12
CDR3: CASRRGVDEQYF; DNA: TGTGCCAGCAGACGGGGTGTCGACGAGCAGTACTTC; V: TRBV6-2/TRBV6-3; D: NA; J: TRBJ2-7; size: few; length: 12
CDR3: CSVEDQGIEAFF; DNA: TGCAGCGTTGAAGATCAGGGTATTGAAGCTTTCTTT; V: TRBV29-1; D: NA; J: TRBJ1-1; size: NA; length: 12
CDR3: CASSVDGGAMNTEAFF; DNA: TGTGCCAGCAGCGTAGACGGGGGAGCCATGAACACTGAGGCTTTCTTT; V: TRBV11-2; D: NA; J: TRBJ1-1; size: NA; length: 16
CDR3: CSASQKQGAREKLFF; DNA: TGCAGTGCTTCACAAAAACAGGGGGCCAGGGAAAAACTGTTTTTT; V: TRBV20-1; D: TRBD1; J: TRBJ1-4; size: NA; length: 15
CDR3: CASSREGAVGNTIYF; DNA: TGTGCCAGCAGCCGGGAGGGAGCAGTGGGAAACACCATATATTTT; V: TRBV3-1; D: NA; J: TRBJ1-3; size: NA; length: 15
CDR3: CASSEIRGYEQFF; DNA: TGTGCCAGCAGTGAAATACGGGGGTATGAGCAGTTCTTC; V: TRBV27; D: NA; J: TRBJ2-1; size: NA; length: 13
CDR3: CASSLEVWTGSNEQYF; DNA: TGTGCCAGCAGCTTAGAAGTTTGGACAGGTAGCAACGAGCAGTACTTC; V: TRBV7-6; D: TRBD1; J: TRBJ2-7; size: NA; length: 16
CDR3: CASSQETSYLAFF; DNA: TGTGCCAGCAGCCAAGAAACTTCGTATCTGGCTTTCTTT; V: TRBV3-1; D: NA; J: TRBJ1-1; size: NA; length: 13
CDR3: CASSLSSANYGYTF; DNA: TGTGCCAGCAGCTTAAGTAGTGCAAACTATGGCTACACCTTC; V: TRBV7-2; D: NA; J: TRBJ1-2; size: few; length: 14
CDR3: CASSQAGVESEKLFF; DNA: TGCGCCAGCAGCCAAGCCGGAGTAGAGAGTGAAAAACTGTTTTTT; V: TRBV5-1; D: NA; J: TRBJ1-4; size: NA; length: 15
CDR3: CSVRWTDYYEQYF; DNA: TGCAGCGTTCGCTGGACAGATTACTACGAGCAGTACTTC; V: TRBV29-1; D: NA; J: TRBJ2-7; size: NA; length: 13
CDR3: CASSNYRQGGGSNQPQHF; DNA: TGTGCCAGCAGCAATTATCGACAGGGCGGAGGTAGCAATCAGCCCCAGCATTTT; V: TRBV28; D: TRBD1; J: TRBJ1-5; size: few; length: 18
CDR3: CSVTDRPGQPQHF; DNA: TGCAGCGTCACGGACAGGCCGGGGCAGCCCCAGCATTTT; V: TRBV29-1; D: TRBD1; J: TRBJ1-5; size: few; length: 13
CDR3: CASSLVRGGTEAFF; DNA: TGTGCCAGCAGTTTAGTTCGGGGTGGGACTGAAGCTTTCTTT; V: TRBV28; D: NA; J: TRBJ1-1; size: many; length: 14
CDR3: CSVPGTGGTGDTEAFF; DNA: TGCAGCGTGCCCGGGACAGGGGGCACGGGGGACACTGAAGCTTTCTTT; V: TRBV29-1; D: TRBD1; J: TRBJ1-1; size: many; length: 16
CDR3: CASSLASGLYTEAFF; DNA: TGTGCCAGCAGCTTAGCATCAGGGTTGTACACTGAAGCTTTCTTT; V: TRBV7-9; D: NA; J: TRBJ1-1; size: few; length: 15
CDR3: CSVEIGGDYEQYF; DNA: TGCAGCGTTGAGATCGGAGGGGATTACGAGCAGTACTTC; V: TRBV29-1; D: NA; J: TRBJ2-7; size: few; length: 13
CDR3: CSVIVWRGSYNEQFF; DNA: TGCAGCGTTATTGTTTGGCGGGGCTCCTACAATGAGCAGTTCTTC; V: TRBV29-1; D: NA; J: TRBJ2-1; size: NA; length: 15
CDR3: CSVGSGLGNEELFF; DNA: TGCAGCGTTGGATCAGGGCTGGGTAATGAAGAACTGTTTTTT; V: TRBV29-1; D: NA; J: TRBJ1-4; size: few; length: 14
CDR3: CASSRRRPPYEQYF; DNA: TGTGCCAGCAGCCGGCGGCGGCCCCCATACGAGCAGTACTTC; V: TRBV11-1; D: NA; J: TRBJ2-7; size: NA; length: 14
CDR3: CASSFSGGLENIQYF; DNA: TGTGCCAGCAGCTTCTCAGGGGGCCTGGAAAACATTCAGTACTTC; V: TRBV11-3; D: TRBD1; J: TRBJ2-4; size: NA; length: 15
CDR3: CSVLPSPSPQETQYF; DNA: TGCAGCGTGCTCCCTTCGCCTAGCCCCCAAGAGACCCAGTACTTC; V: TRBV29-1; D: NA; J: TRBJ2-5; size: NA; length: 15
CDR3: CASSVSPEVNEQFF; DNA: TGTGCCAGCAGCGTATCGCCGGAGGTCAATGAGCAGTTCTTC; V: TRBV9; D: NA; J: TRBJ2-1; size: NA; length: 14
CDR3: CATKGLAGEETQYF; DNA: TGTGCCACCAAGGGACTAGCTGGGGAAGAGACCCAGTACTTC; V: TRBV28; D: TRBD2; J: TRBJ2-5; size: once; length: 14
CDR3: CASSWEPPGGLNYGYTF; DNA: TGTGCCAGCAGCTGGGAGCCCCCCGGGGGTTTGAACTATGGCTACACCTTC; V: TRBV11-3; D: NA; J: TRBJ1-2; size: NA; length: 17
CDR3: CASRPQSYGYTF; DNA: TGTGCCAGCAGGCCCCAAAGCTATGGCTACACCTTC; V: TRBV7-2; D: NA; J: TRBJ1-2; size: NA; length: 12
CDR3: CASSQGTSGVGHEQYF; DNA: TGCGCCAGCAGCCAGGGGACTAGCGGGGTTGGCCACGAGCAGTACTTC; V: TRBV4-3; D: TRBD2; J: TRBJ2-7; size: NA; length: 16